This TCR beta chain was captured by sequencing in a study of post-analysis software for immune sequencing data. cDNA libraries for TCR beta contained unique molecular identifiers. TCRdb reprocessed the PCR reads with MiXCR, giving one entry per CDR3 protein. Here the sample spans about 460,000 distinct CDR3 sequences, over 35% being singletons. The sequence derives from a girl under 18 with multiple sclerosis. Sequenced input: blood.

The CDR3 sequence: CASSRRTENQETQYF. CDR3 sequence (DNA): TGTGCCAGCAGCCGCCGGACAGAAAACCAAGAGACCCAGTACTTC. The chain combines TRBV21-1 with TRBJ2-5; the table assigns TRBD1, which was not confirmed against the DNA. TRBV21-1 corresponds to a pseudogene. The CDR3 has 15 amino acids.